Following are 29 T cell receptor beta chains from one sample sequenced in a study of beta chain features in type 1 diabetes (dated by TCRdb to between 2018 and 2020). What the authors observed across the whole study: A moderate but significant shortening of TCRB CDR3 length was observed in type 1 diabetes patients in all four CD4+ subsets.

No antigen is known for these receptors. Library creation used the immunoSEQ multiplex PCR assay. The High Capacity cDNA Reverse Transcription Kit was used to reverse transcribe all of the isolated RNA, meaning that expressed TCRB transcripts were what got sequenced. Here the immuneACCESS table is served through TCRdb, limited to in-frame sequences with V and J called. Missing clones are a known gap in these copies; in checked studies unresolved V genes cover under half, and the rest lacks a known reason. This sample holds some 110,000 clones; about 17% were observed only once. Roughly 2.5% of the sample comes from the top ten. Material: central memory CD4+ T cells from blood. The receptors shown here come from a man aged 30 to 45 with type 1 diabetes.

This clone has more than one count but fewer than ten. This sequence joins TRBV10-3 and TRBJ2-7; D might be TRBD1 (5 bases). Germline CDR1 and CDR2: ENHRY and SYGVKD. This CDR3 contains 13 residues. Trimming shortened V by 5 bases and J by 6 bases, and 14 bases separated the two germline ends. The CDR3 sequence is CAISIEVGAEQYF. Written as DNA, the CDR3 is TGTGCCATCAGTATCGAGGTAGGGGCCGAGCAGTACTTC.

This clone was detected only a few times. The chain uses TRBV6-1 and TRBJ1-2, with 8 bases matching TRBD1. V shed 7 bases and J 0 bases; nucleotides not matched to a gene: 7. The CDR3 length is 15 residues. Germline CDR1 reads MNHNS; CDR2 reads SASEGT. Here the CDR3 DNA reads TGTGCCAGCACTCCGGACAGGGACCCTAACTATGGCTACACCTTC. It is translated as CASTPDRDPNYGYTF.

The rearrangement links TRBV5-1 to TRBJ1-2, with D possibly being TRBD1 (5 bases). The CDR3 runs to 15 residues. Germline loops: CDR1 SGHRS, CDR2 YFSETQ. Trimming left V 3 bases short and J 4 bases short, with 16 bases between. The CDR3 sequence: CASSSHTGTGYGYTF. The CDR3 nucleotides are TGCGCCAGCAGCTCGCATACCGGGACGGGCTATGGCTACACCTTC.

This clone has just a few counts. The rearrangement joins TRBV7-2 to TRBJ2-7; D gene unclear. The CDR3 covers 12 residues. Germline-derived CDR1 and CDR2 are SGHTA and FQGNSA. V shed 3 bases and J shed 1 base, with 4 bases lying between them. DNA for the CDR3: TGTGCCAGCAGCTTCATATCCTACGAGCAGTACTTC. This translates into CASSFISYEQYF.

This clone was picked up many times. The rearrangement uses TRBV4-2 and TRBJ2-1, with a weak D call TRBD1 (5 bases). The CDR3 extends over 14 amino acids. CDR1 LGHNA and CDR2 YNFKEQ come from the germline V gene. The germline V and J ends were trimmed by 2 bases and 8 bases, with 13 bases remaining between them. The DNA for the CDR3 is TGTGCCAGCAGCCAAAGCTTGTTAGGGGATGAGCAGTTCTTC. Its protein product is CASSQSLLGDEQFF.

V and J are TRBV9 and TRBJ2-2, with 8 bases identical to TRBD1. V trimming: 4 bases; J trimming: 5 bases; junction bases outside the gene matches: 10. The CDR3 consists of 16 residues. The V gene's germline CDR1 is SGDLS and CDR2 YYNGEE. The CDR3: CASSFGQGPGTGELFF. CDR3 nucleotide sequence: TGTGCCAGCAGCTTTGGACAGGGCCCCGGGACCGGGGAGCTGTTTTTT. Using reference TRBV9 and TRBJ2-2 for the parts outside the CDR3, the full variable domain is DSGVTQTPKHLITATGQRVTLRCSPRSGDLSVYWYQQSLDQGLQFLIQYYNGEERAKGNILERFSAQQFPDLHSELNLSSLELGDSALYFCASSFGQGPGTGELFFGEGSRLTVL.

The chain carries TRBV29-1 and TRBJ2-6; the D is unclear. The CDR3 loop spans 16 amino acids. CDR1 is SQVTM and CDR2 is ANQGSEA in the germline V gene. Trimming removed 4 bases from V and 0 bases from J, with 13 bases in between. CDR3 sequence: CSVVNGTYSGANVLTF. For the CDR3, the DNA is TGCAGCGTTGTAAACGGCACCTACTCTGGGGCCAACGTCCTGACTTTC. Looking up the rest from reference TRBV29-1 and TRBJ2-6 gives the full variable domain: SAVISQKPSRDICQRGTSLTIQCQVDSQVTMMFWYRQQPGQSLTLIATANQGSEATYESGFVIDKFPISRPNLTFSTLTVSNMSPEDSSIYLCSVVNGTYSGANVLTFGAGSRLTVL.

The genes are TRBV6-5 and TRBJ2-3, with a possible D match to TRBD2 (5 bases). The CDR3 covers 14 residues. With 6 bases removed from V and 2 bases from J, the gap between germline ends came to 12 bases. Germline CDR1 is MNHEY and CDR2 is SVGAGI. CDR3 loop: CASRVGRATDTQYF. In nucleotides, the CDR3 is TGTGCCAGCAGAGTAGGGCGGGCCACAGATACGCAGTATTTT.

This clone was counted a few times. The same CDR3 is also encoded by other DNA sequences in this sample. CDR3 nucleotides: TGTGCCAGCAGCGTAGGGACAGGCAACTATGGCTACACCTTC. This translates into CASSVGTGNYGYTF. V is TRBV9 and J is TRBJ1-2; 7 bases are a match to TRBD1. Germline-derived CDR1 and CDR2 are SGDLS and YYNGEE. V was clipped by 0 bases and J by 2 bases; unmatched bases: 1. The CDR3 contains 14 residues.

The J gene is TRBJ2-4, the V gene TRBV7-6; TRBD1 might be the D (7 bases). The CDR3 totals 17 residues. V was cut by 1 base and J by 3 bases, with 16 bases left in between. Per germline, CDR1 SGHVS and CDR2 FNYEAQ. This chain's CDR3 is CASSLVAPQGGKNIQYF. CDR3 nucleotide sequence: TGTGCCAGCAGCTTAGTAGCTCCCCAGGGGGGCAAAAACATTCAGTACTTC.

This clone came up many times. The gene calls are TRBV9 and TRBJ1-4, with no clear D. The germline V and J ends were trimmed by 0 bases and 8 bases, with 11 bases remaining between them. Looked up from germline, CDR1 is SGDLS and CDR2 is YYNGEE. This CDR3 has 14 amino acids. CDR3 bases: TGTGCCAGCAGCGTAGATTGGAGACCCGAAAAACTGTTTTTT. It yields the protein CASSVDWRPEKLFF.

This chain connects TRBV27 to TRBJ2-7; D call uncertain. This CDR3 spans 14 amino acids. Germline V gives CDR1 MNHEY, CDR2 SMNVEV (reference sequence). Deletions cut 4 bases from V and 2 bases from J, with 12 bases between. The CDR3 DNA reads TGTGCCAGCAGTTCCTCCAGGATCACCTACGAGCAGTACTTC. Amino acid sequence: CASSSSRITYEQYF.

The chain recombines TRBV18 with TRBJ2-7; D unclear. The CDR3 spans 13 residues. V lost 6 bases and J lost 1, with 10 bases in between. The germline V gene encodes CDR1 KGHSH and CDR2 LQKENI. CDR3 amino acids: CASSSGGSYEQYF. CDR3 in DNA: TGTGCCAGCTCTTCCGGTGGATCCTACGAGCAGTACTTC.

The chain is built from TRBV2 and TRBJ1-2; 8 nucleotides agree with TRBD1. CDR3 length: 14 residues. J gave up 3 bases and V 7 bases, and 7 bases lay outside the gene matches. CDR1 is SNHLY and CDR2 is FYNNEI in the germline V gene. DNA for the CDR3: TGTGCCAGCACCTCGGACAGGGTAGACTATGGCTACACCTTC. It yields the protein CASTSDRVDYGYTF.

The chain links TRBV7-2 to TRBJ1-2; 10 bases align to TRBD1. From germline, CDR1 is SGHTA and CDR2 FQGNSA. This CDR3 is 15 amino acids long. Trimming cost V 2 bases and J 4 bases; bases outside gene matches: 4. The CDR3 protein is CASSLTTGGSYGYTF. The CDR3 DNA reads TGTGCCAGCAGCTTAACGACAGGGGGCTCCTATGGCTACACCTTC.

V usage is TRBV4-2 and J usage is TRBJ2-5; perhaps TRBD2 as D (5 bases). CDR3 size: 13 residues. Germline-derived CDR1 and CDR2 are LGHNA and YNFKEQ. With 5 bases removed from V and 5 bases from J, the gap between germline ends came to 12 bases. CDR3 in amino acids: CASSLASTETQYF. In DNA, the CDR3 is TGTGCCAGCAGCTTGGCTAGCACTGAGACCCAGTACTTC.

This clone has a handful of counts. The rearrangement joins TRBV4-2 to TRBJ2-3; no firm D call. The CDR3 totals 12 residues. V was shortened by 0 bases and J by 6 bases, with 4 bases between the two germline ends. CDR1 is LGHNA and CDR2 is YNFKEQ in the germline V gene. The CDR3 loop is CASSQEDDTQYF. The CDR3 nucleotides read TGTGCCAGCAGCCAAGAAGATGATACGCAGTATTTT.

This clone was seen a handful of times. J is TRBJ2-3 and V is TRBV28; no firm D call. Looked up from germline, CDR1 is MDHEN and CDR2 is SYDVKM. Trimming cost V 3 bases and J 6 bases, with 7 bases left between them. The CDR3 has 12 amino acids. The CDR3 coding sequence is TGTGCCAGCAGTTTTTCAAGGGATACGCAGTATTTT. Protein sequence: CASSFSRDTQYF.

This clone has more than one count but fewer than ten. The rearrangement joins TRBV14 to TRBJ2-5; 8 bases line up with TRBD1. Germline V lookup: CDR1 SGHDN, CDR2 FVKESK. The CDR3 length is 15 residues. The junction had 6 bases not matched to a gene; V was cut back by 2 bases and J by 4 bases. In nucleotides, the CDR3 is TGTGCCAGCAGCCAAAACACAGGGGGTAGAGAGACCCAGTACTTC. Protein product: CASSQNTGGRETQYF.

This sequence joins TRBV5-4 and TRBJ2-1; 8 bases are shared with TRBD2. Germline trimming cut 1 base from V and 4 bases from J; bases unmatched to any gene: 4. The CDR3 is 15 residues long. Germline CDR1 SGHNT, CDR2 YYREEE (reference sequence). The DNA for the CDR3 is TGTGCCAGCAGCTTGACTATAGCGGGATACAATGAGCAGTTCTTC. Translating it yields CASSLTIAGYNEQFF.

The V call is TRBV19, the J call TRBJ2-5, with 7 bases fitting TRBD1. CDR1 LNHDA and CDR2 SQIVND come from the germline V gene (reference sequence). Trimming removed 3 bases from V and 1 base from J; junction bases left unmatched: 5. This CDR3 comprises 15 residues. CDR3 in amino acids: CASSIARDSQETQYF. The DNA of the CDR3 is TGTGCCAGTAGTATTGCTCGGGACAGCCAAGAGACCCAGTACTTC.

The chain employs TRBV4-2 and TRBJ2-1; TRBD2 agrees at 7 bases. Germline CDR1 is LGHNA and CDR2 is YNFKEQ. The J segment lost 7 bases and the V segment lost 4 bases, leaving 7 bases of the junction unmatched. The CDR3 spans 14 residues. In DNA, the CDR3 is TGTGCCAGCAGCCGACTAGCAGGTGGGAATGAGCAGTTCTTC. This encodes CASSRLAGGNEQFF.

In this sample, this clone turned up a few times. Since a much larger clone is just one base distant, this may be a read error. The CDR3 region is CASSLLRSDDTQYF. CDR3 nucleotides: TGTGCCAGCAGTTTACTCCGGAGCGACGATACGCAGTATTTT. The chain uses TRBV28 and TRBJ2-3; D uncertain. V was shortened by 2 bases and J by 6 bases, with 12 bases between the two germline ends. CDR1 and CDR2 from the germline V gene are MDHEN and SYDVKM. The CDR3 extends over 14 amino acids.

The chain combines TRBV19 with TRBJ2-3; 11 bases align to TRBD2. V lost 4 bases, J lost 2 bases, and 5 bases stayed unmatched. The CDR3 extends over 16 amino acids. The V gene's germline CDR1 is LNHDA and CDR2 SQIVND (reference sequence). CDR3 sequence reads: CASSNPSGGLTDTQYF. DNA of the CDR3: TGTGCCAGTAGTAACCCTAGCGGGGGGCTCACAGATACGCAGTATTTT.

Comments on this clone: Relative to the germline gene, one junction end is altered; a read error may explain this. The rearrangement links TRBV7-2 to TRBJ2-2; 11 bases are shared with TRBD2. From germline, CDR1 is SGHTA and CDR2 FQGNSA. The CDR3 sequence is 16 residues long. Here the CDR3 reads CASSVAGGQNTGELFF. The CDR3 nucleotides are TGTGCCAGCAGCGTAGCGGGGGGGCAGAACACCGGGGAGCTGTTTTTT.

This clone has more than one count but fewer than ten. J is TRBJ1-5 and V is TRBV7-2; D not certain. Germline V gene sequence: CDR1 SGHTA, CDR2 FQGNSA. The CDR3 contains 17 residues. V was clipped by 1 base and J by 2 bases, with 15 bases between them. CDR3 in amino acids: CASSLDVGGTGNQPQHF. CDR3 nucleotide sequence: TGTGCCAGCAGCTTAGATGTCGGTGGCACAGGCAATCAGCCCCAGCATTTT.

The V call is TRBV19, the J call TRBJ1-2; TRBD1 is a possible D gene (5 bases). The V gene lost 5 bases and the J gene lost 0 bases, with 10 bases spanning the gap. CDR3 length: 14 amino acids. The V gene's germline CDR1 is LNHDA and CDR2 SQIVND (reference sequence). As DNA, the CDR3 is TGTGCCAGTAGTGGGGCCGGCACTAACTATGGCTACACCTTC. This sequence encodes CASSGAGTNYGYTF.

This clone was observed a handful of times. The CDR3 bases are TGTGCCAGCAGCCTACGACAGGGGGGAATGTTGGATACGCAGTATTTT. Its protein product is CASSLRQGGMLDTQYF. The chain is built from TRBV9 and TRBJ2-3; 9 positions match TRBD1. Looked up from germline, CDR1 is SGDLS and CDR2 is YYNGEE. The CDR3 totals 16 residues. V shed 4 bases and J 6 bases; nucleotides not matched to a gene: 12. Based on the CDR3 plus reference TRBV9 and TRBJ2-3, the full variable domain is DSGVTQTPKHLITATGQRVTLRCSPRSGDLSVYWYQQSLDQGLQFLIQYYNGEERAKGNILERFSAQQFPDLHSELNLSSLELGDSALYFCASSLRQGGMLDTQYFGPGTRLTVL.

This clone showed up just a few times. This chain links TRBV5-1 with TRBJ2-1; TRBD1 is a possible D gene (7 bases). The CDR3 spans 16 residues. Germline lookup yields CDR1 SGHRS and CDR2 YFSETQ. V was shortened by 0 bases and J by 2 bases, with 12 bases between the two germline ends. In nucleotides, the CDR3 is TGCGCCAGCAGCTTGGTCAGGGGGGCTACCTACAATGAGCAGTTCTTC. Amino acid sequence: CASSLVRGATYNEQFF.